The 31 T cell receptor beta chains below come from one sample, sequenced in a study of sequential checkpoint blockade in melanoma. Sequenced by immunoSEQ multiplex PCR; TCRdb stores in-frame clones only, minus some. The repertoire holds roughly 6,000 clones, with 25% to 30% as singletons. Treatment meaning: randomized to nivolumab then ipilimumab (arm A) or the reverse (arm B). Sequenced here: tumor tissue (inferred from file names), sampled from a patient given nivolumab and ipilimumab in sequence. The receptor set was obtained from a human donor with melanoma.

This chain uses TRBV9 with TRBJ2-1; 8 positions agree with TRBD2. V lost 0 bases and J lost 6; bases outside the gene matches: 5. CDR1 SGDLS and CDR2 YYNGEE come from the germline V gene. The CDR3 totals 15 residues. DNA of the CDR3: TGTGCCAGCAGCGTAGCGTCTAGCGGGCTCAATGAGCAGTTCTTC. Translated: CASSVASSGLNEQFF.

The V gene is TRBV11-3, the J gene TRBJ2-2; 11 bases align to TRBD2. Germline assignment: CDR1 SGHNT and CDR2 YENEEA. V dropped 3 bases and J dropped 7; count of bases not matched to a gene: 10. The CDR3 extends over 17 amino acids. CDR3 region: CASSFSGGLAGLGELFF. DNA of the CDR3: TGTGCCAGCAGCTTTTCTGGCGGACTAGCGGGCCTCGGGGAGCTGTTTTTT.

This sequence joins TRBV18 and TRBJ1-5, with 10 bases that match TRBD1. The CDR3 has 16 residues. Germline CDR1 reads KGHSH; CDR2 reads LQKENI. The V and J ends lost 3 bases and 8 bases, in that order; junction bases with no gene match: 10. CDR3 sequence reads: CASSPVTGTGEKPQHF. The CDR3 region has the DNA TGTGCCAGCTCACCGGTAACCGGGACAGGGGAGAAGCCCCAGCATTTT.

This clone has just a few counts. The chain recombines TRBV6-8 with TRBJ2-5, with D uncertain. This CDR3 has 15 amino acids. Germline V gene lookup returns CDR1 MNHGY and CDR2 SAAAGT. Between the trimmed V and J ends, which lost 0 bases and 2 bases, there was a span of 10 bases. The CDR3 loop is CASSYSSRVQETQYF. The CDR3 DNA reads as TGTGCCAGCAGTTACTCGAGTCGGGTACAAGAGACCCAGTACTTC.

There are a few counts of this clone. This rearrangement joins TRBV28 to TRBJ1-2; 9 positions agree with TRBD1. The CDR3 covers 14 residues. Germline trimming cut 7 bases from V and 8 bases from J; bases unmatched to any gene: 11. Germline V lookup: CDR1 MDHEN, CDR2 SYDVKM. The CDR3 here is CASTLDRGRWGYTF. The CDR3 DNA is TGTGCCAGCACCTTGGACAGGGGCCGTTGGGGCTACACCTTC.

The chain uses TRBV6-8 and TRBJ2-5; D gene uncertain. The CDR3 has 14 residues. The germline gives CDR1 MNHGY, CDR2 SAAAGT. V dropped 5 bases and J dropped 5 bases, with 15 bases sitting between them. The CDR3 sequence is CASSLRQQGETQYF. The DNA of the CDR3 is TGTGCCAGCAGTCTGCGTCAGCAAGGGGAGACCCAGTACTTC.

In its sample, this clone is medium-sized. The chain uses TRBV11-3 and TRBJ2-3; 9 bases are shared with TRBD2. Looked up from germline, CDR1 is SGHNT and CDR2 is YENEEA. Trimming cost V 6 bases and J 3 bases; bases outside gene matches: 7. The CDR3 totals 15 residues. The CDR3 DNA is TGTGCCAGCAGTATTAGCGGGGGACCTACAGATACGCAGTATTTT. Translating gives CASSISGGPTDTQYF.

This clone was recorded a few times. The chain is built from TRBV6-8 and TRBJ2-5, with no clear D. This CDR3 region has 12 residues. Germline V gene data show CDR1 as MNHGY and CDR2 as SAAAGT. Trimming cost V 5 bases and J 3 bases, with 7 bases left between them. The CDR3 sequence is CASSTLEETQYF. CDR3 DNA sequence: TGTGCCAGCAGTACCCTAGAAGAGACCCAGTACTTC.

The J gene is TRBJ2-2, the V gene TRBV11-3, with 10 bases that match TRBD2. The J segment lost 3 bases and the V segment lost 5 bases, leaving 6 bases of the junction unmatched. Germline loops: CDR1 SGHNT, CDR2 YENEEA. This CDR3 is built from 16 residues. The CDR3 DNA reads as TGTGCCAGCAGCAAAGGGACTAGCGCTTACACCGGGGAGCTGTTTTTT. Encoded protein: CASSKGTSAYTGELFF.

This clone was seen ten or more times. The chain joins TRBV11-3 to TRBJ2-5; D may be TRBD1 or TRBD2 (6 bases each). The CDR3 is 15 residues long. The germline V gene encodes CDR1 SGHNT and CDR2 YENEEA. Trimming left V 1 base short and J 5 bases short, with 14 bases between. The CDR3 reads CASSLGGALGETQYF. The CDR3, as DNA: TGTGCCAGCAGCTTAGGGGGGGCGCTTGGGGAGACCCAGTACTTC. Full variable domain (remainder filled in from reference TRBV11-3 and TRBJ2-5): EAGVVQSPRYKIIEKKQPVAFWCNPISGHNTLYWYLQNLGQGPELLIRYENEEAVDDSQLPKDRFSAERLKGVDSTLKIQPAELGDSAVYLCASSLGGALGETQYFGPGTRLLVL.

This clone was counted only a few times. The rearrangement joins TRBV6-8 to TRBJ2-7; no clear D. From germline, CDR1 is MNHGY and CDR2 SAAAGT. This CDR3 has 15 residues. V was cut by 6 bases and J by 2 bases, with 17 bases left in between. The CDR3 region is CASSSGRVSTYEQYF. The CDR3 DNA follows: TGTGCCAGCAGCTCAGGCAGAGTGAGTACCTACGAGCAGTACTTC.

The chain couples TRBV12-5 to TRBJ2-1; the D gene could be TRBD1 or TRBD2 (5 bases each). The CDR3 totals 17 residues. The ends were cut back, 5 bases at V and 11 bases at J, with 28 bases in the middle. Germline loops: CDR1 LGHNT, CDR2 FRNRAP. CDR3 bases: TGTGCTAGTGGTACATCAGGGCGACGGGACCAGACCCTTCAGCAGTTCTTC. This encodes CASGTSGRRDQTLQQFF.

This clone appeared once. This chain connects TRBV5-1 to TRBJ1-2, with D perhaps matching TRBD1 (6 bases). The CDR3 contains 16 residues. Germline loops: CDR1 SGHRS, CDR2 YFSETQ. V lost 2 bases to trimming and J lost 1 base, with 15 bases between them. CDR3 sequence: CASSFVFSGDNYGYTF. The CDR3 DNA reads as TGCGCCAGCAGCTTCGTGTTTTCAGGGGATAACTATGGCTACACCTTC.

Concerning this clone itself: An end of the junction does not agree with germline; a read error may underlie this. This chain uses TRBV11-3 with TRBJ2-5, with D tentatively TRBD1 (6 bases). The germline CDR1 and CDR2 sequences are SGHNT and YENEEA. The CDR3 covers 16 residues. CDR3 region: CASSPGTAGQRETQYF. The DNA of the CDR3 is TGTGCTAGCAGCCCAGGGACCGCCGGACAGAGGGAGACCCAGTACTTC.

The table lists this clone with a few counts. CDR3 sequence (DNA): TGTGCCAGCAGTTTAACCAGACTAGCGGGAGGGCCTTCCTCCTACGAGCAGTACTTC. Protein product: CASSLTRLAGGPSSYEQYF. J is TRBJ2-7 and V is TRBV28, with 14 nucleotides matching TRBD2. The V and J ends lost 2 bases and 0 bases, in that order; junction bases with no gene match: 9. CDR3 length: 19 residues. Germline assignment: CDR1 MDHEN and CDR2 SYDVKM.

The CDR3 loop reads CASSVKRAGAGELFF. DNA of the CDR3: TGTGCCAGCAGTGTTAAAAGGGCAGGGGCCGGGGAGCTGTTTTTT. The V gene is TRBV6-8, the J gene TRBJ2-2, with D possibly matching TRBD1 (6 bases). The germline V gene encodes CDR1 MNHGY and CDR2 SAAAGT. The V gene lost 5 bases and the J gene lost 6 bases, with 16 bases spanning the gap. The CDR3 is 15 amino acids.

V is TRBV5-1 and J is TRBJ2-7; D possibly corresponds to TRBD2 (6 bases). V shed 0 bases and J shed 6 bases, with 16 bases lying between them. CDR1 and CDR2 (germline): SGHRS, YFSETQ. The CDR3 spans 15 residues. CDR3 in amino acids: CASSLDAPGGREQYF. CDR3 DNA: TGCGCCAGCAGCTTGGATGCTCCCGGGGGTCGCGAGCAGTACTTC.

V is TRBV15 and J is TRBJ1-2; TRBD1 aligns across 7 bases. This CDR3 is 14 amino acids long. V lost 2 bases, J lost 8 bases, and 8 bases stayed unmatched. CDR1 LNHNV and CDR2 YYDKDF come from the germline V gene (reference sequence). This CDR3 is CATSRFGDREGYTF. The CDR3 DNA reads TGTGCCACCAGCAGATTCGGGGACAGAGAGGGCTACACCTTC.

The V gene is TRBV6-8, the J gene TRBJ1-1, with D unresolved. Germline V CDR1 and CDR2: MNHGY, SAAAGT. This CDR3 has 14 residues. V was trimmed by 1 base and J by 7 bases, leaving 13 bases between them. Written as DNA, the CDR3 is TGTGCCAGCAGTTACTTGAGCCCGGGCAGTGAAGCTTTCTTT. This encodes CASSYLSPGSEAFF.

This clone has only a few counts. The gene calls are TRBV11-3 and TRBJ1-1; D uncertain. Germline V lookup: CDR1 SGHNT, CDR2 YENEEA. The CDR3 is made up of 14 amino acids. V was cut by 1 base and J by 1 base, with 7 bases left in between. The CDR3 coding sequence is TGTGCCAGCAGCTTAGTCCCGGGGAACACTGAAGCTTTCTTT. This gives the protein CASSLVPGNTEAFF.

This clone is large in the sample. The chain has TRBV19 and TRBJ2-7; 11 bases fit TRBD2. V shed 5 bases and J 3 bases; nucleotides not matched to a gene: 3. The CDR3 sequence is 14 residues long. Germline-derived CDR1 and CDR2 are LNHDA and SQIVND (reference sequence). The CDR3 nucleotides are TGTGCCAGTAGTGCGGGACTAGCGGTCTACGAGCAGTACTTC. Translated: CASSAGLAVYEQYF.

This clone came up a few times. This sequence joins TRBV11-3 and TRBJ1-2; TRBD1 is a possible D gene (6 bases). V was shortened by 3 bases and J by 1 base, with 12 bases between the two germline ends. The V gene's germline CDR1 is SGHNT and CDR2 YENEEA. CDR3 size: 15 residues. Here the CDR3 reads CASSFHGQLNYGYTF. The DNA of the CDR3 is TGTGCCAGCAGCTTTCATGGACAGCTTAACTATGGCTACACCTTC.

V is TRBV29-1 and J is TRBJ2-7; 10 positions agree with TRBD2. CDR1 is SQVTM and CDR2 is ANQGSEA in the germline V gene. Germline trimming cut 2 bases from V and 7 bases from J; bases unmatched to any gene: 5. The CDR3 is 13 amino acids. CDR3 loop: CSVELAGVGEQYF. CDR3 bases: TGCAGCGTTGAACTAGCGGGAGTAGGAGAGCAGTACTTC.

This chain connects TRBV5-1 to TRBJ2-7; possible D gene TRBD1, 6 bases. The germline CDR1 and CDR2 sequences are SGHRS and YFSETQ. This CDR3 is 15 amino acids long. V lost 0 bases to trimming and J lost 1 base, with 11 bases between them. CDR3 residues: CASSLAWGPSYEQYF. The CDR3 DNA is TGCGCCAGCAGCTTGGCCTGGGGGCCTTCCTACGAGCAGTACTTC.

The chain uses TRBV10-2 and TRBJ2-7; 7 nucleotides align to TRBD2. Germline V gene data show CDR1 as WSHSY and CDR2 as SAAADI. CDR3 length: 14 residues. V shed 7 bases and J 0 bases; nucleotides not matched to a gene: 6. The CDR3 DNA is TGCGCCAGCACCCCGGGGGGAAGCTCCTACGAGCAGTACTTC. Amino acids: CASTPGGSSYEQYF.

This clone was seen at least ten times. The chain has TRBV11-3 and TRBJ1-2; TRBD1 matches 8 bases. V dropped 0 bases and J dropped 5; count of bases not matched to a gene: 2. The CDR3 is made up of 14 amino acids. Germline CDR1 reads SGHNT; CDR2 reads YENEEA. The CDR3 is CASSLDTGGYGYTF. CDR3 DNA: TGTGCCAGCAGCTTAGACACAGGGGGGTATGGCTACACCTTC.

The V and J genes are TRBV19 and TRBJ2-1; possible D gene TRBD2, 6 bases. The CDR3 loop spans 13 amino acids. CDR1 and CDR2 (germline): LNHDA, SQIVND (reference sequence). Trimming pared 1 base from V and 8 bases from J, leaving 9 bases between. Here the CDR3 reads CASSIGGEDEQFF. Here the CDR3 DNA reads TGTGCCAGTAGTATAGGGGGGGAGGATGAGCAGTTCTTC.

V and J are TRBV10-3 and TRBJ2-1; 7 bases match TRBD2. CDR1 and CDR2 (germline): ENHRY, SYGVKD. This CDR3 comprises 17 residues. With V trimmed by 1 base and J by 5 bases, 11 bases remained unmatched. CDR3 DNA: TGTGCCATCAGTGAGTGGGGATGGGGGACTAAAAACAATGAGCAGTTCTTC. Translation gives CAISEWGWGTKNNEQFF.

V usage is TRBV28 and J usage is TRBJ2-1; D is perhaps TRBD1 (6 bases). This CDR3 has 15 residues. Germline CDR1 is MDHEN and CDR2 is SYDVKM. Deletions cut 5 bases from V and 0 bases from J, with 11 bases between. CDR3 DNA sequence: TGTGCCAGCAGTCCCGGGACATCCTCCTACAATGAGCAGTTCTTC. It encodes CASSPGTSSYNEQFF.

This clone is termed medium-sized. This chain links TRBV14 with TRBJ2-2; unclear D gene. Deletions cut 4 bases from V and 7 bases from J, with 16 bases between. CDR3 length: 15 amino acids. Germline values: CDR1 SGHDN, CDR2 FVKESK. The CDR3 DNA reads TGTGCCAGCAGCCCGAACGCAGTTGTGGGCGGGGAGCTGTTTTTT. Translated, it gives CASSPNAVVGGELFF. The variable domain in full, completed from reference TRBV14 and TRBJ2-2, reads EAGVTQFPSHSVIEKGQTVTLRCDPISGHDNLYWYRRVMGKEIKFLLHFVKESKQDESGMPNNRFLAERTGGTYSTLKVQPAELEDSGVYFCASSPNAVVGGELFFGEGSRLTVL.

The sample holds a few counts of this clone. The chain carries TRBV5-1 and TRBJ1-4, with D possibly matching TRBD1 (6 bases). The CDR3 sequence is 16 residues long. Trimming shortened V by 3 bases and J by 3 bases, and 15 bases separated the two germline ends. The germline V gene encodes CDR1 SGHRS and CDR2 YFSETQ. In nucleotides, the CDR3 is TGCGCCAGCAGCTGGGGGAACAGGGCCCCTAATGAAAAACTGTTTTTT. Its translation: CASSWGNRAPNEKLFF.